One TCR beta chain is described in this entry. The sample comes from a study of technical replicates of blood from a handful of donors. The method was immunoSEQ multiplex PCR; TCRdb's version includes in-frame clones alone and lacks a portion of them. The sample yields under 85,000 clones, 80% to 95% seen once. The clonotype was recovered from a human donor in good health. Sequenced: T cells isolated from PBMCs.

CDR3 in DNA: TGTGCCAGCAGAGGCGGCAGTCCCTACGAGCAGTACTTC. Protein: CASRGGSPYEQYF. V usage is TRBV27 and J usage is TRBJ2-7; no definite D call. The CDR3 length is 13 residues. The germline gives CDR1 MNHEY, CDR2 SMNVEV (reference sequence). V lost 6 bases and J 2 bases, leaving 11 bases between the germline ends.